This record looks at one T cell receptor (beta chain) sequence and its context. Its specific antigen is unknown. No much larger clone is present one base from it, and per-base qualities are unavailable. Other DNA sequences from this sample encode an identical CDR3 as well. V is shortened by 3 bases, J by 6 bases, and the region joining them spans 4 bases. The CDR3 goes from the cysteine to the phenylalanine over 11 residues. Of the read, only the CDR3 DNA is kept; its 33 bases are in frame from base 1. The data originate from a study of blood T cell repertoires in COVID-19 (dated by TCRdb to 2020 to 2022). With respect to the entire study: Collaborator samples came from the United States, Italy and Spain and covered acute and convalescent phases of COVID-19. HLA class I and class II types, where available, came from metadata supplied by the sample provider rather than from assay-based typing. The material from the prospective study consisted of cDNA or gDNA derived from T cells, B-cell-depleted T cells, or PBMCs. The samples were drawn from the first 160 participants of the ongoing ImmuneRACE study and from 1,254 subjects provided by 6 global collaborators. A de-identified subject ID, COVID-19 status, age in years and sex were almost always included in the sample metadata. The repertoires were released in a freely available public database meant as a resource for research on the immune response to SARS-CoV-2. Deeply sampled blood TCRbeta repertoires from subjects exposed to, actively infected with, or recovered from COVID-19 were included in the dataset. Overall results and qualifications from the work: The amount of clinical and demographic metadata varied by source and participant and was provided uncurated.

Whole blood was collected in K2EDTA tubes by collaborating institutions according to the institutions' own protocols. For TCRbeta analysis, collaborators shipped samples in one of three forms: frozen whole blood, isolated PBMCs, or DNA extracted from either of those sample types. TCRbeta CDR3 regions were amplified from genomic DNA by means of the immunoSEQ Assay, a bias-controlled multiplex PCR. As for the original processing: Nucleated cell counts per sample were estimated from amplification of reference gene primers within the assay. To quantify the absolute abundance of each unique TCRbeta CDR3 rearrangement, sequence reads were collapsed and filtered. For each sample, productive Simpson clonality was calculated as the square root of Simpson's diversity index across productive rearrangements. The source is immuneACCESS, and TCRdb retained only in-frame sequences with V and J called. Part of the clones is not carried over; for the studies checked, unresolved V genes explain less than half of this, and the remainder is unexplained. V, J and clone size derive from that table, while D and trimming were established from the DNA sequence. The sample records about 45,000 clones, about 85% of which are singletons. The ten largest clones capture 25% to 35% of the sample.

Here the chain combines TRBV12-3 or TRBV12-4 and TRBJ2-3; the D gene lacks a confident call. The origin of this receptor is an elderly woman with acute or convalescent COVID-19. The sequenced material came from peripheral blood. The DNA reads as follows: TGTGCCAGCAGTTTTCGGGATACGCAGTATTTT. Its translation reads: CASSFRDTQYF.